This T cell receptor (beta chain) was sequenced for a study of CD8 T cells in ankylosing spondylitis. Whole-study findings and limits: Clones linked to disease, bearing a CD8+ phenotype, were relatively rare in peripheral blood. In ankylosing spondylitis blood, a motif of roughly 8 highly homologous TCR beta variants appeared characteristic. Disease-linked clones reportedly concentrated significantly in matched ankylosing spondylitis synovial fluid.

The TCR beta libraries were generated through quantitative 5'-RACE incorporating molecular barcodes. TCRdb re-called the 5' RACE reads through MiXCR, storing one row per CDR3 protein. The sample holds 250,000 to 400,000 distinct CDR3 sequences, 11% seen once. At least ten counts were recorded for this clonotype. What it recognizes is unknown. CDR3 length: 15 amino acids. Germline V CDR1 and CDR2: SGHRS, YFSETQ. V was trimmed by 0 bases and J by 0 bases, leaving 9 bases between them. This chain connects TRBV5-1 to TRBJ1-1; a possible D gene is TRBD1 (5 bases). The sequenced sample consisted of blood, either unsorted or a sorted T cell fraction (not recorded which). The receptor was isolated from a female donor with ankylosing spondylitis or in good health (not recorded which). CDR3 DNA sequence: TGCGCCAGCAGCTTGGAGTGGGGCTTGAACACTGAAGCTTTCTTT. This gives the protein CASSLEWGLNTEAFF. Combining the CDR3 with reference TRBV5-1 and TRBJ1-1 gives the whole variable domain KAGVTQTPRYLIKTRGQQVTLSCSPISGHRSVSWYQQTPGQGLQFLFEYFSETQRNKGNFPGRFSGRQFSNSRSEMNVSTLELGDSALYLCASSLEWGLNTEAFFGQGTRLTVV.